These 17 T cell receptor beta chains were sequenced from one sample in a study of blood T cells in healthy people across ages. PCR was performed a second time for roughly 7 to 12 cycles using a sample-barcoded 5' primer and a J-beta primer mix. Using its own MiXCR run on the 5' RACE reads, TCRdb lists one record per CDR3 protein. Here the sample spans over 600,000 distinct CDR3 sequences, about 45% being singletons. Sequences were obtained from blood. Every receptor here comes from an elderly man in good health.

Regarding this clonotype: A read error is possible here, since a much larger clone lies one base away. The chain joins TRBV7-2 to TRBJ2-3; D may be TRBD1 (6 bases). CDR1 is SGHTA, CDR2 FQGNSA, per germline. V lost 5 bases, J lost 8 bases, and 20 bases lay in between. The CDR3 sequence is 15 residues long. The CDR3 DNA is TGTGCCAGCAGCCCTTTACAGGGAAGGCCAGGTACGCAGTATTTT. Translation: CASSPLQGRPGTQYF.

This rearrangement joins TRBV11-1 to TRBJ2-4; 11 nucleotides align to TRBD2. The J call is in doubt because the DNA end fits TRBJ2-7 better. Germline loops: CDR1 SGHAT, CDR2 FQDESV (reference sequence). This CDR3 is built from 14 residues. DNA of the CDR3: TGTGCCAGCAGCTTAGTCGGGACTAGCGGCGAGCAGTACTTC. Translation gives CASSLVGTSGEQYF.

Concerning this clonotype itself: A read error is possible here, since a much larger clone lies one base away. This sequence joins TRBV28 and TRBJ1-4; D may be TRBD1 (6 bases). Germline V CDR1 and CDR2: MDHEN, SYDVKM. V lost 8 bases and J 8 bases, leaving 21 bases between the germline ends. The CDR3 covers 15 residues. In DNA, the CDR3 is TGTGCCAGCCTATTTTTGCGGGGGCGTAAGGAAAAACTGTTTTTT. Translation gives CASLFLRGRKEKLFF.

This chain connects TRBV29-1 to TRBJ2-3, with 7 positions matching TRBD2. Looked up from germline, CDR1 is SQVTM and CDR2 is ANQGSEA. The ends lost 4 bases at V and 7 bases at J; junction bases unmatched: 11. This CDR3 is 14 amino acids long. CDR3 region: CSVGEAMGGNTQYF. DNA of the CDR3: TGCAGCGTTGGTGAAGCGATGGGGGGGAATACGCAGTATTTT.

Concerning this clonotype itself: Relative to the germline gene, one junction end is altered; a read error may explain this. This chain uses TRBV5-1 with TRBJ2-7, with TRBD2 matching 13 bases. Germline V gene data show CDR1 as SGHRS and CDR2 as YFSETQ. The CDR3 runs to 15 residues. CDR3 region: CASSLGLAGVNEQYF. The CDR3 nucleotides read TGTGCCAGCAGCTTAGGACTAGCGGGAGTAAACGAGCAGTACTTC.

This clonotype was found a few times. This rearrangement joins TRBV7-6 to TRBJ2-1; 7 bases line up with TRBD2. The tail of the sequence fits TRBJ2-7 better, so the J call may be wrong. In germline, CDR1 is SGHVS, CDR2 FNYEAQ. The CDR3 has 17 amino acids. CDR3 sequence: CASSLKGGSASYNEQYF. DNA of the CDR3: TGTGCCAGCAGCTTAAAGGGCGGGAGTGCCTCCTACAATGAGCAGTACTTC.

CDR3 sequence reads: CASSSTENYEQYF. In nucleotides, the CDR3 is TGCGCCAGCAGTTCGACAGAAAACTACGAGCAGTACTTC. The chain links TRBV5-1 to TRBJ2-7, with a weak D call TRBD1 (5 bases). The germline gives CDR1 SGHRS, CDR2 YFSETQ. Trimming stripped 5 bases from V and 3 bases from J, with 12 bases between. There are 13 residues in the CDR3.

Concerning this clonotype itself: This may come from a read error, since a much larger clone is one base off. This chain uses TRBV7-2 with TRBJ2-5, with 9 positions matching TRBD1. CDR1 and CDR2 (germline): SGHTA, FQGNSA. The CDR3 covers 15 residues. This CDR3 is CVSSLRTGAGETQYF. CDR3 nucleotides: TGTGTCAGCAGCTTAAGGACAGGGGCGGGGGAGACCCAGTACTTC.

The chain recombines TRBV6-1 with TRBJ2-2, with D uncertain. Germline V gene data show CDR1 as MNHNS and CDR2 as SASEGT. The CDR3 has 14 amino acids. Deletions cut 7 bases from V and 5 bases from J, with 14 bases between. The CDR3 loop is CASTTGRRTGELFF. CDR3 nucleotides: TGTGCCAGCACTACGGGCCGTCGGACCGGGGAGCTGTTTTTT.

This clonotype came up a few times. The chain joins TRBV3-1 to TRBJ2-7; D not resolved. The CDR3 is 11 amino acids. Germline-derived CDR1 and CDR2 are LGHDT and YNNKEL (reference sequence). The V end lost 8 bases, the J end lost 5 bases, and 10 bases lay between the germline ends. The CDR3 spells CASATFDEQYF. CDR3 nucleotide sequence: TGTGCCAGCGCTACATTTGACGAGCAGTACTTC.

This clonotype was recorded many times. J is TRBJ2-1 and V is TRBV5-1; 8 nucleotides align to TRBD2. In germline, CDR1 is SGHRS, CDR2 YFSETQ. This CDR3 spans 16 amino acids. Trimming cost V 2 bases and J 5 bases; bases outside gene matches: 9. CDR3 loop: CASSFRAGVGDNEQFF. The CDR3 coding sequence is TGCGCCAGCAGCTTTAGAGCGGGAGTAGGGGACAATGAGCAGTTCTTC.

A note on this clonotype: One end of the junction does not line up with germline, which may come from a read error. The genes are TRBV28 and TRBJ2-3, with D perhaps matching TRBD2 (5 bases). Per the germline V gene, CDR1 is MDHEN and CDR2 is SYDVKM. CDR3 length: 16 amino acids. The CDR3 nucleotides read TGTGCCGGCAGTTTAACCCCGTCGGCGAGGGCAGATACGCAGTATTTT. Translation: CAGSLTPSARADTQYF. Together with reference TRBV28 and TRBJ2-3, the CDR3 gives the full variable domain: DVKVTQSSRYLVKRTGEKVFLECVQDMDHENMFWYRQDPGLGLRLIYFSYDVKMKEKGDIPEGYSVSREKKERFSLILESASTNQTSMYLCAGSLTPSARADTQYFGPGTRLTVL.

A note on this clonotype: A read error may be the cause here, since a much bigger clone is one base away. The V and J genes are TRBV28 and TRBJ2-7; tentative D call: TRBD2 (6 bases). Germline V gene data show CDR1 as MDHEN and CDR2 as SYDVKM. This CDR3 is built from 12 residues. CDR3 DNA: TGTACCAGCAGTTTTAATCTAGCGGAGCAGTACTTC. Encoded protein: CTSSFNLAEQYF.

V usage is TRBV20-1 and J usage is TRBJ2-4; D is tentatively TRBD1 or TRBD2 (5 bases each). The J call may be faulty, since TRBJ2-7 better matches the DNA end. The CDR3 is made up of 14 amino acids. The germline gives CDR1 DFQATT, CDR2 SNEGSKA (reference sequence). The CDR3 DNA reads TGCAGTGCAAAGGGACGAGAAATCTCCTACGAGCAGTACTTC. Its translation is CSAKGREISYEQYF.

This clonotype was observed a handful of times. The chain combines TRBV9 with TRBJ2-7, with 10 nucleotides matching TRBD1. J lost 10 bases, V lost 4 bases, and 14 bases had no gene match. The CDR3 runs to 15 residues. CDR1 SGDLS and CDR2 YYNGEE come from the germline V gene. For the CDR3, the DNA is TGTGCCAGCAGCTCCGGGGCCGGGACAGGGGAAATTCAGTACTTC. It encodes CASSSGAGTGEIQYF.

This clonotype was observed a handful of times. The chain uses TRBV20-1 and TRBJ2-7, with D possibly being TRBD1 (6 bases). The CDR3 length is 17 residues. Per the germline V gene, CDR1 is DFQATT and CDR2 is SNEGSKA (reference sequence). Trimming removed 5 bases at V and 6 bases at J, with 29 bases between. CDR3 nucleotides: TGCAGTGCTGCCCAAATCTTACTAAAACAGGGTACGGGCGAGCAGTACTTC. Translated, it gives CSAAQILLKQGTGEQYF.

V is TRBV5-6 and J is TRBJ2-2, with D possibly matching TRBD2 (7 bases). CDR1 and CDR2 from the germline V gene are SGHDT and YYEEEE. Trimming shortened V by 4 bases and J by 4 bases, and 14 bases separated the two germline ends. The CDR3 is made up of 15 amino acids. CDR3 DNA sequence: TGTGCCAGCAGCCTGGTCGGGGGGCCCACCGGGGAGCTGTTTTTT. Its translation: CASSLVGGPTGELFF. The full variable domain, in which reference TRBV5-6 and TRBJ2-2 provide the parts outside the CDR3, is DAGVTQSPTHLIKTRGQQVTLRCSPKSGHDTVSWYQQALGQGPQFIFQYYEEEERQRGNFPDRFSGHQFPNYSSELNVNALLLGDSALYLCASSLVGGPTGELFFGEGSRLTVL.